Listed below are T cell receptor beta chains from one sample, sequenced in a study of technical replicates of blood from a few donors. Only in-frame clones appear in the TCRdb table, and some are missing; sequencing was by immunoSEQ multiplex PCR. The sample has about 75,000 clones, roughly 91% seen once. The sample taken for sequencing was T cells isolated from PBMCs. All receptors derive from a human donor in good health. Some clones in this sample may be carry-over from other donors' samples. CDR3s include the opening cysteine and the closing phenylalanine or tryptophan. D genes are given only for firm matches. A row's size may be missing; if present it is once, few, many or a size class.

v_call	clone_size	d_call	j_call	cdr3_nt	cdr3_aa
TRBV10-3	.	.	TRBJ2-7	TGTGCCATCAGTGAGTCTGTCCTATCCTACGAGCAGTACTTC	CAISESVLSYEQYF
TRBV29-1	.	TRBD2	TRBJ2-7	TGCAGCGTTAGTAGCGGGAGTCCCTACGAGCAGTACTTC	CSVSSGSPYEQYF
TRBV28	.	TRBD1	TRBJ2-7	TGTGCCAGCAGTTCCCCTGGTGCAGGGGGCCGGTCGGGGGAGCAGTACTTC	CASSSPGAGGRSGEQYF
TRBV6-1	.	TRBD2	TRBJ2-1	TGTGCCAGCAGTGAATTCAGCGGGGGGTTCAATGAGCAGTTCTTC	CASSEFSGGFNEQFF
TRBV19	.	TRBD2	TRBJ2-1	TGTGCCAGTAGTGACAGACTAGCGGGGGCCAACAATGAGCAGTTCTTC	CASSDRLAGANNEQFF
TRBV11-2	.	TRBD1	TRBJ1-2	TGTGCCAGCAGTCTCTCTGGGGGGACAGGCTTTGACTACACCTTC	CASSLSGGTGFDYTF
TRBV28	few	.	TRBJ1-1	TGTGCCAGCAGTCCCCGCGCGGTGAACACTGAAGCTTTCTTT	CASSPRAVNTEAFF
TRBV6-4	.	TRBD2	TRBJ2-7	TGTGCCAGCAGTGACGGGACTAGCGGGAGCGAGCAGTACTTC	CASSDGTSGSEQYF
TRBV28	.	TRBD1	TRBJ1-1	TGTGCCAGCAGTTCGACAGGGTCCGGGAACACTGAAGCTTTCTTT	CASSSTGSGNTEAFF
TRBV18	.	.	TRBJ1-5	TGTGCCAGCTCACCGTATAGCAATCAGCCCCAGCATTTT	CASSPYSNQPQHF
TRBV19	.	TRBD2	TRBJ2-2	TGTGCCAGTAGTTCCCCAGCGGGAGTAGGTGGAGGGGAGCTGTTTTTT	CASSSPAGVGGGELFF
TRBV30	.	.	TRBJ1-2	TGTGCCTGGAGTATCGCAGGTGGCTACACCTTC	CAWSIAGGYTF
TRBV18	once	TRBD1	TRBJ2-7	TGTGCCAGCTCATCCTCCGCGGGGGACAGGGTCTACGAGCAGTACTTC	CASSSSAGDRVYEQYF
TRBV4-1	.	.	TRBJ1-2	TGCGCCAGCAGCCAAGATGCCAGGGTAACCAATGGCTACACCTTC	CASSQDARVTNGYTF
TRBV5-4	.	TRBD1	TRBJ1-2	TGTGCCAGCAGCTTGGGGACAGGTGGAGATGGCTACACCTTC	CASSLGTGGDGYTF
TRBV27	once	TRBD2	TRBJ2-1	TGTGCCAGCAGTTTGGGGCTAGCGGGACCCAATGAGCAGTTCTTC	CASSLGLAGPNEQFF
TRBV6-1	.	.	TRBJ2-7	TGTGCCAGCACGCCGACGACTTACGCCTACGAGCAGTACTTC	CASTPTTYAYEQYF
TRBV6-1	.	.	TRBJ2-7	TGTGCCAGCATGGGGCTTGTCGGCTACGAGCAGTACTTC	CASMGLVGYEQYF
TRBV6-1	.	TRBD2	TRBJ2-2	TGTGCCAGCAGTGACTATAGCGGGGGGCAAAACACCGGGGAGCTGTTTTTT	CASSDYSGGQNTGELFF
TRBV6-5	.	.	TRBJ2-7	TGTGCCAGCAGAAAGGGGGAATCCTACGAGCAGTACTTC	CASRKGESYEQYF
TRBV27	.	.	TRBJ2-1	TGTGCCAGCAGTTTATCCACAGTGGGCCCCTACAATGAGCAGTTCTTC	CASSLSTVGPYNEQFF
TRBV7-9	.	.	TRBJ2-7	TGTGCCAGCAGCTTGACTAGTTCCTACGAGCAGTACTTC	CASSLTSSYEQYF
TRBV6-1	.	.	TRBJ2-3	TGTGCCAGCAGTGAATTGGGACTGGACAGGGGCCTAGCGGGGATTTTCACAGATACGCAGTATTTT	CASSELGLDRGLAGIFTDTQYF
TRBV7-2	.	.	TRBJ1-3	TGTGCCAGCAGCCCTGACTTCTCTGGAAACACCATATATTTT	CASSPDFSGNTIYF
TRBV5-4	.	.	TRBJ2-7	TGTGCCACCAAGACAGATCCTTCCTATACCACCTACGAGCAGTACTTC	CATKTDPSYTTYEQYF
TRBV27	.	TRBD2	TRBJ2-1	TGTGCCAGCACCTTGGGACTAGCGGGCTCCTACAATGAGCAGTTCTTC	CASTLGLAGSYNEQFF
TRBV28	.	.	TRBJ1-1	TGTGCCAGCAATTCGATGCGGGTCTGGGGTAGGGCGGACACTGAAGCTTTCTTT	CASNSMRVWGRADTEAFF
TRBV7-7	.	TRBD1	TRBJ2-2	TGTGCTAGTGGACAGGGGTACACCGGGGAGCTGTTTTTT	CASGQGYTGELFF
TRBV5-1	.	TRBD2	TRBJ2-3	TGCGCCAGCAGCTTGGATTCAGCGGGAGGGCCTGCAGATACGCAGTATTTT	CASSLDSAGGPADTQYF
TRBV29-1	.	.	TRBJ1-1	TGCAGCGTTGACTGGGGGCGGAGCATGAACACTGAAGCTTTCTTT	CSVDWGRSMNTEAFF
TRBV6-1	.	.	TRBJ2-7	TGTGCCAGCAGTGGGACAGGGACTACCTACGAGCAGTACTTC	CASSGTGTTYEQYF
TRBV5-1	.	.	TRBJ2-2	TGCGCCAGCAACAACAGGGTCTCCGGGGAGCTGTTTTTT	CASNNRVSGELFF
TRBV27	.	TRBD2	TRBJ2-7	TGTGCCAGCAGTTTACGGGGGACTAGCGGCTACGAGCAGTACTTC	CASSLRGTSGYEQYF
TRBV6-5	.	.	TRBJ2-7	TGTGCCAGCAGCCCGGGGTACAGGGACCCCTACGAGCAGTACTTC	CASSPGYRDPYEQYF
TRBV19	.	TRBD1	TRBJ1-2	TGTGCCAGTATCCGCCGAGACAGGGGTAGCCGTAACTATGGCTACACCTTC	CASIRRDRGSRNYGYTF
TRBV7-2	.	.	TRBJ2-5	TGTGCCAGCAGCTCCCCGGTGGTGGGAGCCATTTTAGAAGAGACCCAGTACTTC	CASSSPVVGAILEETQYF
TRBV2	.	TRBD1	TRBJ1-1	TGTGCCAGCATCGGGCACCAGGGGGGAAACACTGAAGCTTTCTTT	CASIGHQGGNTEAFF
TRBV9	.	.	TRBJ1-6	TGTGCCAGCAGCGCCAAACGGGGGGTGGAGTCACCCCTCCACTTT	CASSAKRGVESPLHF
TRBV29-1	.	TRBD2	TRBJ2-7	TGCAGCGTTGAAGTTAGCGGGCAGATCTACGAGCAGTACTTC	CSVEVSGQIYEQYF
TRBV29-1	.	TRBD1	TRBJ2-5	TGCAGCGTTTCGACAGGGGCCAACCGCCAGACCCAGTACTTC	CSVSTGANRQTQYF
TRBV15	.	.	TRBJ1-2	TGTGCCACCAGCAGAGTAGGGGAATATGGCTACACCTTC	CATSRVGEYGYTF
TRBV6-1	.	.	TRBJ2-7	TGTGCCAGCAGTGAGACTCTGTATTCCGGCAGGGGAAAGGGGGAGCAGTACTTC	CASSETLYSGRGKGEQYF
TRBV5-1	few	.	TRBJ1-5	TGCGCCAGCAGCTTGGAGCCAGGTAATCAGCCCCAGCATTTT	CASSLEPGNQPQHF
TRBV13	few	TRBD1	TRBJ2-5	TGTGCCAGCAGGGGACAGGGGGACCAAGAGACCCAGTACTTC	CASRGQGDQETQYF
TRBV2	once	TRBD1	TRBJ1-6	TGTGCCAGCAGTGACCGGGACAGGGTGAAGTTCCACTTT	CASSDRDRVKFHF
TRBV5-4	.	.	TRBJ2-4	TGTGCCAGCAGCTTGGTACTCTCTCGGGACATTCAGTACTTC	CASSLVLSRDIQYF
TRBV29-1	.	TRBD2	TRBJ2-2	TGCAGCGTTTCTAGGAAGGAGGGTAGCGGGAGATTGGGCGGGGAGCTGTTTTTT	CSVSRKEGSGRLGGELFF
TRBV7-6	.	TRBD1	TRBJ2-5	TGTGCCAGCAGCCTATCCGGGACAGGGAAGACCCAGTACTTC	CASSLSGTGKTQYF
TRBV30	.	.	TRBJ1-2	TGTGCCTGGGGGGGGGACACTAACTATGGCTACACCTTC	CAWGGDTNYGYTF
TRBV5-5	.	.	TRBJ2-5	TGTGCCAGCAGCTTCCGACAGGCCCGAGAGGGGACCCAGTACTTC	CASSFRQAREGTQYF
TRBV7-9	.	.	TRBJ2-2	TGTGCCACCCCAGGGGGGCGCACCGGGGAGCTGTTTTTT	CATPGGRTGELFF
TRBV7-9	.	TRBD2	TRBJ2-1	TGTGCCAGCAGCAACTTAGCGGGGGCCACAGGCAATGAGCAGTTCTTC	CASSNLAGATGNEQFF
TRBV30	few	TRBD1	TRBJ1-4	TGTGCCTGCCTCTGGACAGGGACGGGAAAAAATGAAAAACTGTTTTTT	CACLWTGTGKNEKLFF
TRBV5-1	.	TRBD2	TRBJ2-7	TGCGCCAGCAGCTTGGAGCCGGGAGGCCGCTACGAGCAGTACTTC	CASSLEPGGRYEQYF
TRBV7-7	.	TRBD1	TRBJ2-5	TGTGCCAGCAGCCCCGACAGGGTCGGGACCCAGTACTTC	CASSPDRVGTQYF
TRBV7-9	few	TRBD1	TRBJ1-2	TGTGCCAGCAGGAGTACAGGGGGCAGTCCTGGCTACACCTTC	CASRSTGGSPGYTF
TRBV9	once	.	TRBJ2-3	TGTGCCAGCAGCGTTTCCACCAGGATCTCAGATACGCAGTATTTT	CASSVSTRISDTQYF
TRBV5-1	.	.	TRBJ2-1	TGCGCCAGCAGCTTGAGCAGGGCATTCTACAATGAGCAGTTCTTC	CASSLSRAFYNEQFF
TRBV12-5	.	TRBD1	TRBJ2-2	TGTGCTAGTGGTTTGGGAAAAACACAGGGGGGGAACACCGGGGAGCTGTTTTTT	CASGLGKTQGGNTGELFF
TRBV5-4	once	.	TRBJ2-3	TGTGCCAGCAGCTTTTCACGTTCGGGAGGCACAGATACGCAGTATTTT	CASSFSRSGGTDTQYF